The 32 T cell receptor beta chains below all came from one sample that was sequenced in a study of shared clonotypes between healthy human individuals. The repertoire was sequenced with immunoSEQ multiplex PCR; TCRdb's copy has only in-frame clones and lacks some. This sample carries around 1.1 million clones, around three quarters of them seen once, and the ten largest clones take roughly 0.65%. The specimen sequenced was memory CD4+ T cells from PBMCs. Stated subset: CD45RA-negative fraction. Receptor source: a man younger than 30 in good health. Some clones in this sample may be carry-over from other donors' samples.

The gene calls are TRBV2 and TRBJ1-5; 8 positions match TRBD1. V was clipped by 6 bases and J by 5 bases; unmatched bases: 3. Germline CDR1 and CDR2: SNHLY and FYNNEI. The CDR3 has 13 amino acids. The CDR3, as DNA: TGTGCCAGCAGGCAGGGGGCGCATCAGCCCCAGCATTTT. Its protein is CASRQGAHQPQHF.

CDR3 sequence reads: CASSQDRGLGGYTF. The CDR3 region has the DNA TGCGCCAGCAGCCAAGATAGGGGTTTAGGTGGCTACACCTTC. The chain is built from TRBV4-3 and TRBJ1-2; weak D call: TRBD1 (5 bases). Germline-derived CDR1 and CDR2 are LGHNA and YSLEER. This CDR3 comprises 14 residues. V lost 0 bases, J lost 7 bases, and 12 bases lay in between.

This clone showed up just once. The gene calls are TRBV29-1 and TRBJ1-1, with D perhaps TRBD1 (5 bases). Looked up from germline, CDR1 is SQVTM and CDR2 is ANQGSEA. The CDR3 is made up of 13 amino acids. The ends were cut back, 4 bases at V and 5 bases at J, with 14 bases in the middle. The chain's CDR3 is CSVGEGIRTEAFF. As DNA, the CDR3 is TGCAGCGTTGGCGAGGGGATCCGTACTGAAGCTTTCTTT.

This chain connects TRBV2 to TRBJ1-1; 7 bases match TRBD1. The CDR3 covers 13 residues. After removal of 7 bases from V and 2 bases from J, the junction contained 4 bases not matched to a gene. Germline CDR1 SNHLY, CDR2 FYNNEI. Here the CDR3 reads CASTDRVNTEAFF. DNA for the CDR3: TGTGCCAGCACAGACAGGGTTAACACTGAAGCTTTCTTT.

The chain couples TRBV29-1 to TRBJ1-1; D remains ambiguous. The germline V gene encodes CDR1 SQVTM and CDR2 ANQGSEA. CDR3 length: 13 amino acids. V was shortened by 6 bases and J by 5 bases, with 16 bases between the two germline ends. This chain's CDR3 is CSVEEGVGTEAFF. The CDR3 DNA reads TGCAGCGTGGAGGAAGGAGTAGGGACTGAAGCTTTCTTT. The full variable domain, its missing parts supplied by reference TRBV29-1 and TRBJ1-1, is SAVISQKPSRDICQRGTSLTIQCQVDSQVTMMFWYRQQPGQSLTLIATANQGSEATYESGFVIDKFPISRPNLTFSTLTVSNMSPEDSSIYLCSVEEGVGTEAFFGQGTRLTVV.

The chain employs TRBV7-2 and TRBJ2-7, with TRBD2 as a possible D gene (5 bases). The CDR3 spans 15 residues. Trimming left V 5 bases short and J 7 bases short, with 21 bases between. Germline V gene sequence: CDR1 SGHTA, CDR2 FQGNSA. The DNA for the CDR3 is TGTGCCAGCAGCGAGTCCACTCGGCGGCCGGGAGAGCAGTACTTC. Its translation is CASSESTRRPGEQYF.

The V gene is TRBV7-9, the J gene TRBJ2-7; D is uncertain. This CDR3 has 14 amino acids. Trimming removed 1 base from V and 6 bases from J, with 13 bases in between. Germline CDR1 SEHNR, CDR2 FQNEAQ (reference sequence). The CDR3 sequence: CASSLGSKFLEQYF. The CDR3 DNA reads TGTGCCAGCAGCTTAGGTTCCAAGTTTCTCGAGCAGTACTTC.

The chain combines TRBV6-5 with TRBJ1-1; the D is unclear. V lost 2 bases, J lost 6 bases, and 10 bases lay in between. This CDR3 contains 13 residues. Germline V gene data show CDR1 as MNHEY and CDR2 as SVGAGI. In DNA, the CDR3 is TGTGCCAGCAGTTACCTCCGGGCCTCTGAAGCTTTCTTT. Protein sequence: CASSYLRASEAFF.

This rearrangement joins TRBV7-9 to TRBJ2-1, with D hard to call. Per germline, CDR1 SEHNR and CDR2 FQNEAQ (reference sequence). With 0 bases removed from V and 7 bases from J, the gap between germline ends came to 13 bases. CDR3 length: 15 amino acids. The CDR3 DNA reads TGTGCCAGCAGCTTAGCCCTAGGCAGCTCAAATGAGCAGTTCTTC. Protein: CASSLALGSSNEQFF.

The chain employs TRBV7-8 and TRBJ1-5; tentatively, D is TRBD1 (5 bases). The V gene lost 5 bases and the J gene lost 6 bases, with 8 bases spanning the gap. CDR1 SGHVS and CDR2 FQNEAQ come from the germline V gene. The CDR3 totals 12 residues. The CDR3 DNA reads as TGTGCCAGCAGCCCTGGGGGTCAGCCCCAGCATTTT. Amino acids: CASSPGGQPQHF.

CDR3 loop: CASSLGGSANTGELFF. CDR3 nucleotides: TGTGCCAGCAGCTTAGGCGGGTCAGCGAACACCGGGGAGCTGTTTTTT. The chain recombines TRBV7-9 with TRBJ2-2; D possibly corresponds to TRBD2 (5 bases). The V gene's germline CDR1 is SEHNR and CDR2 FQNEAQ (reference sequence). V lost 1 base and J 0 bases, leaving 9 bases between the germline ends. CDR3 length equals 16 residues.

The V call is TRBV7-2, the J call TRBJ2-7; TRBD1 might be the D (6 bases). Germline V gene data show CDR1 as SGHTA and CDR2 as FQGNSA. The CDR3 is 15 amino acids. The V end lost 5 bases, the J end lost 2 bases, and 16 bases lay between the germline ends. CDR3 nucleotide sequence: TGTGCCAGCAGCCTTAGGACGGACAGTCCCTACGAGCAGTACTTC. Its protein is CASSLRTDSPYEQYF.

This clone was counted once. The chain has TRBV10-3 and TRBJ2-1; D is undetermined. Germline loops: CDR1 ENHRY, CDR2 SYGVKD. The CDR3 covers 18 residues. V lost 0 bases and J lost 8, with 23 bases in between. CDR3 sequence: CAISESLGLSARVDEQFF. Here the CDR3 DNA reads TGTGCCATCAGTGAGTCGTTGGGTCTGTCCGCTCGGGTCGATGAGCAGTTCTTC.

The chain has TRBV27 and TRBJ2-7; 8 positions agree with TRBD1. The CDR3 loop spans 13 amino acids. CDR1 is MNHEY and CDR2 is SMNVEV in the germline V gene (reference sequence). J gave up 7 bases and V 9 bases, and 11 bases lay outside the gene matches. CDR3 nucleotides: TGTGCCAGGTGGACAGGGCCTCCGCGGGAGCAGTACTTC. Residues: CARWTGPPREQYF.

V and J are TRBV28 and TRBJ2-1, with D perhaps matching TRBD1 (6 bases). Trimming shortened V by 6 bases and J by 3 bases, and 18 bases separated the two germline ends. The CDR3 has 16 residues. Germline loops: CDR1 MDHEN, CDR2 SYDVKM. CDR3 coding DNA: TGTGCCAGCAGCCTAGGGACAAGAGGCTACTACAATGAGCAGTTCTTC. This sequence encodes CASSLGTRGYYNEQFF.

The rearrangement links TRBV7-2 to TRBJ2-3; the D gene is possibly TRBD2 (6 bases). Trimming took off 0 bases at V and 4 bases at J, with 11 bases between the two ends. Germline V lookup: CDR1 SGHTA, CDR2 FQGNSA. The CDR3 covers 15 residues. The CDR3 coding sequence is TGTGCCAGCAGCTTAGCGAGGAGGGATGCAGATACGCAGTATTTT. Translated, it gives CASSLARRDADTQYF.

This chain connects TRBV4-3 to TRBJ2-1; 8 bases are a match to TRBD2. This CDR3 has 17 residues. V lost 1 base and J lost 5; bases outside the gene matches: 10. Per the germline V gene, CDR1 is LGHNA and CDR2 is YSLEER. The CDR3, as DNA: TGCGCCAGCAGCCAAGGGGTCGGGAGGGCCTTGGACAATGAGCAGTTCTTC. It encodes CASSQGVGRALDNEQFF.

This rearrangement joins TRBV5-1 to TRBJ2-2; D not certain. Per germline, CDR1 SGHRS and CDR2 YFSETQ. The CDR3 is 13 residues long. The V end was cut by 4 bases, the J end by 4 bases, with 8 bases between. Written as DNA, the CDR3 is TGCGCCAGCAGCGTCGGGTTCACCGGGGAGCTGTTTTTT. Its protein is CASSVGFTGELFF.

J is TRBJ2-2 and V is TRBV25-1; D might be TRBD1 (5 bases). CDR1 is MGHDK and CDR2 is SYGVNS in the germline V gene. The length of the CDR3 is 15 residues. Trimming took off 3 bases at V and 4 bases at J, with 12 bases between the two ends. The CDR3 here is CASSDHDRGTGELFF. The CDR3 DNA reads TGTGCCAGCAGTGATCATGACAGAGGCACCGGGGAGCTGTTTTTT. Supplemented by reference TRBV25-1 and TRBJ2-2, the full variable domain reads EADIYQTPRYLVIGTGKKITLECSQTMGHDKMYWYQQDPGMELHLIHYSYGVNSTEKGDLSSESTVSRIRTEHFPLTLESARPSHTSQYLCASSDHDRGTGELFFGEGSRLTVL.

The CDR3 here is CASSVGPGDQGLAGNGEQFF. Here the CDR3 DNA reads TGTGCCAGCAGCGTAGGACCAGGGGATCAAGGGCTAGCGGGAAATGGTGAGCAGTTCTTC. This chain connects TRBV9 to TRBJ2-1; 9 nucleotides agree with TRBD2. Germline CDR1 SGDLS, CDR2 YYNGEE. J lost 9 bases, V lost 0 bases, and 22 bases had no gene match. This CDR3 has 20 residues.

This clone has a count of ten or more. The J gene is TRBJ2-1, the V gene TRBV4-3, with 10 bases aligning to TRBD1. CDR3 length equals 17 residues. J gave up 4 bases and V 0 bases, and 6 bases lay outside the gene matches. Germline loops: CDR1 LGHNA, CDR2 YSLEER. CDR3 loop: CASSQDRTGQGYNEQFF. The DNA for the CDR3 is TGCGCCAGCAGCCAAGATAGGACGGGACAGGGGTACAATGAGCAGTTCTTC.

The rearrangement uses TRBV15 and TRBJ1-1; 11 nucleotides match TRBD1. With V trimmed by 2 bases and J by 4 bases, 9 bases remained unmatched. Germline values: CDR1 LNHNV, CDR2 YYDKDF (reference sequence). The CDR3 is 17 residues long. The CDR3 region is CATSRRTGGSSATEAFF. The CDR3 nucleotides read TGTGCCACCAGCAGACGGACAGGGGGCTCATCGGCCACTGAAGCTTTCTTT.

This chain links TRBV7-2 with TRBJ2-1; D might be TRBD2 (6 bases). Trimming took off 5 bases at V and 4 bases at J, with 18 bases between the two ends. Germline lookup yields CDR1 SGHTA and CDR2 FQGNSA. The CDR3 length is 16 residues. The CDR3 loop reads CASSLGRGTGYNEQFF. DNA of the CDR3: TGTGCCAGCAGCCTAGGCCGGGGGACTGGGTACAATGAGCAGTTCTTC.

This clone was seen more than once but under ten times. Other DNA sequences in this specimen translate into the identical CDR3. This chain uses TRBV11-2 with TRBJ2-1; no clear D gene. Trimming removed 3 bases at V and 4 bases at J, with 1 base between. Germline lookup yields CDR1 SGHAT and CDR2 FQNNGV. This CDR3 is 11 amino acids long. This CDR3 is CASSFYNEQFF. The CDR3 nucleotides are TGTGCCAGCAGCTTTTACAATGAGCAGTTCTTC.

This rearrangement joins TRBV14 to TRBJ2-7; D might be TRBD1 (6 bases). Trimming cost V 2 bases and J 3 bases, with 11 bases left between them. Germline values: CDR1 SGHDN, CDR2 FVKESK. The length of the CDR3 is 14 residues. The DNA of the CDR3 is TGTGCCAGCAGCCAACTCCAGGGGAACTACGAGCAGTACTTC. Its translation: CASSQLQGNYEQYF.

The J gene is TRBJ1-1, the V gene TRBV2; no clear D gene. The CDR3 runs to 17 residues. Germline-derived CDR1 and CDR2 are SNHLY and FYNNEI. V was pared by 7 bases and J by 1 base, with 22 bases between. CDR3 DNA sequence: TGTGCCAGCACCCAAAGGATGGAATCGTCGGCGAACACTGAAGCTTTCTTT. This translates into CASTQRMESSANTEAFF.

This clone has just one count. In DNA form, the CDR3 reads TGTGCCAGCAGTTTAGGGACCCCAGAGCCCCAGCATTTT. This translates into CASSLGTPEPQHF. V usage is TRBV28 and J usage is TRBJ1-5, with D tentatively TRBD1 (5 bases). With 2 bases removed from V and 8 bases from J, the gap between germline ends came to 10 bases. The CDR3 covers 13 residues. Germline-derived CDR1 and CDR2 are MDHEN and SYDVKM.

V is TRBV5-1 and J is TRBJ1-3, with D hard to call. The germline gives CDR1 SGHRS, CDR2 YFSETQ. The CDR3 extends over 14 amino acids. V was cut by 5 bases and J by 2 bases, with 11 bases left in between. The CDR3 sequence: CASRLTGTGNTIYF. CDR3 nucleotides: TGCGCCAGCAGGTTGACCGGGACTGGAAACACCATATATTTT.

This clone was observed a handful of times. A far bigger clonotype differs at one base, so this is likely a read error. The rearrangement joins TRBV20-1 to TRBJ1-1; D remains ambiguous. This CDR3 has 11 amino acids. CDR1 and CDR2 from the germline V gene are DFQATT and SNEGSKA (reference sequence). V lost 6 bases and J 4 bases, leaving 9 bases between the germline ends. In nucleotides, the CDR3 is TGCAGTGCCCGCCCGTCCACTGAAGCTTTCTTT. Encoded protein: CSARPSTEAFF.

DNA of the CDR3: TGCGCCAGCAGCCAAGATCGGGACAGGCAAACCTACGAGCAGTACTTC. Amino acids: CASSQDRDRQTYEQYF. The rearrangement links TRBV4-3 to TRBJ2-5, with 8 bases aligning to TRBD1. The J call may be mistaken, given a closer DNA end match to TRBJ2-7. This CDR3 comprises 16 residues. Per germline, CDR1 LGHNA and CDR2 YSLEER.

This clone was seen a few times. V and J are TRBV5-1 and TRBJ2-7; 10 nucleotides agree with TRBD1. The CDR3 loop spans 14 amino acids. V lost 2 bases to trimming and J lost 3 bases; unmatched junction nucleotides: 2. Germline V CDR1 and CDR2: SGHRS, YFSETQ. The DNA of the CDR3 is TGCGCCAGCAGCTTACGGACAGGGGGCTACGAGCAGTACTTC. Its protein product is CASSLRTGGYEQYF.

This chain uses TRBV5-1 with TRBJ2-1; tentatively, D is TRBD1 (6 bases). This CDR3 contains 15 residues. The V gene's germline CDR1 is SGHRS and CDR2 YFSETQ. The germline V and J ends were trimmed by 0 bases and 6 bases, with 13 bases remaining between them. CDR3 coding DNA: TGCGCCAGCAGCTTGGACAGGGTAGGATCCAATGAGCAGTTCTTC. It codes for CASSLDRVGSNEQFF.